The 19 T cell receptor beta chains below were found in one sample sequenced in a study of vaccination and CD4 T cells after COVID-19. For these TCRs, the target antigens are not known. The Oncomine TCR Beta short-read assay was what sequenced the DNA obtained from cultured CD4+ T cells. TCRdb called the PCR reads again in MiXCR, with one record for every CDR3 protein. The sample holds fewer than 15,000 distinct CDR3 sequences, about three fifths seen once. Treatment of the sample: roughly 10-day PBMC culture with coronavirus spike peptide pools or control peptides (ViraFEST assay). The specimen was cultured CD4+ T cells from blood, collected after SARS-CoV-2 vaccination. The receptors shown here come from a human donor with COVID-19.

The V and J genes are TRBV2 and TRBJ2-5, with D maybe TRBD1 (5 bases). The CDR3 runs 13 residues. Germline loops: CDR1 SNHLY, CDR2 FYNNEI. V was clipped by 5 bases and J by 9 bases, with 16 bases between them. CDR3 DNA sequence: TGTGCCAGCAGTTCCCGCCCATTAGGGGCCCAGTACTTC. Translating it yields CASSSRPLGAQYF. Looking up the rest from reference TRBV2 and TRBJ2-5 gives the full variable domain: EPEVTQTPSHQVTQMGQEVILRCVPISNHLYFYWYRQILGQKVEFLVSFYNNEISEKSEIFDDQFSVERPDGSNFTLKIRSTKLEDSAMYFCASSSRPLGAQYFGPGTRLLVL.

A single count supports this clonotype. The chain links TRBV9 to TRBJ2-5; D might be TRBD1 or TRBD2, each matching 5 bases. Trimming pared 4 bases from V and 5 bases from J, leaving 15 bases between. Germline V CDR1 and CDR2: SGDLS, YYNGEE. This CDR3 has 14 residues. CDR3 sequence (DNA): TGTGCCAGCAGCCTGGGGGTGGGGCGGGAGACCCAGTACTTC. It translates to CASSLGVGRETQYF.

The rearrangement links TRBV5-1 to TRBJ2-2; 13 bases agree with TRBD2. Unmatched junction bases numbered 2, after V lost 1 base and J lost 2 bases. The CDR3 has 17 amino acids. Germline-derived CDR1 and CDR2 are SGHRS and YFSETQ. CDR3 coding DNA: TGCGCCAGCAGCTTGACTAGCGGGGGGGCTAACACCGGGGAGCTGTTTTTT. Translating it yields CASSLTSGGANTGELFF.

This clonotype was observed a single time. CDR3 in DNA: TGTGCCAGTAGTGAAAGGACAGTTAACTATGGCTACACCTTC. Encoded protein: CASSERTVNYGYTF. This sequence joins TRBV19 and TRBJ1-2; the D gene is possibly TRBD1 (6 bases). Trimming cost V 5 bases and J 1 base, with 11 bases left between them. Germline V lookup: CDR1 LNHDA, CDR2 SQIVND (reference sequence). This CDR3 has 14 residues.

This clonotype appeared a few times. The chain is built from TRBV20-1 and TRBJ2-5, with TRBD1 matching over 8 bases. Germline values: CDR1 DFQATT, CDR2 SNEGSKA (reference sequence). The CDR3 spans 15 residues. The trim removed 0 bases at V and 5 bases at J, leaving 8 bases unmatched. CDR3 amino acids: CSARDTQGAWETQYF. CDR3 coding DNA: TGCAGTGCTAGAGATACGCAGGGGGCTTGGGAGACCCAGTACTTC.

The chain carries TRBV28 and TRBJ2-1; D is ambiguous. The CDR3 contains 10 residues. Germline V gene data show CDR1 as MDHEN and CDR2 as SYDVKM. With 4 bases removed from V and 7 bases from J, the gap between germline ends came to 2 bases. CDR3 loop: CASSSNEQFF. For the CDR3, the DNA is TGTGCCAGCAGTTCAAATGAGCAGTTCTTC.

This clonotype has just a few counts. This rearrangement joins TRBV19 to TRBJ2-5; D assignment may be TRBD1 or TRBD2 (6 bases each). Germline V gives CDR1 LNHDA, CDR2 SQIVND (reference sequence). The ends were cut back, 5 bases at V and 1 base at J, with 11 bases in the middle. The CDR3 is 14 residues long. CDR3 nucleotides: TGTGCCAGTAGTCAAGGGGGGAGCCAAGAGACCCAGTACTTC. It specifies CASSQGGSQETQYF.

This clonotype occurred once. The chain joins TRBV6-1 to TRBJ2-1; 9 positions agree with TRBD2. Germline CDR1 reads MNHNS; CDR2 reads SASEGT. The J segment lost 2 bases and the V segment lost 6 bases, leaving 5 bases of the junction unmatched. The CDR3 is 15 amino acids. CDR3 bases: TGTGCCAGCAGCGACGGGACTAGCCCCTACAATGAGCAGTTCTTC. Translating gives CASSDGTSPYNEQFF.

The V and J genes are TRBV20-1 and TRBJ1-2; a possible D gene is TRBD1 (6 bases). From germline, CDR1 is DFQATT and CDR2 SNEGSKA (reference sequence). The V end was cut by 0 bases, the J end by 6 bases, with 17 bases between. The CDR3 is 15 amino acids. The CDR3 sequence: CSARDSPSGAHGYTF. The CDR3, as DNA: TGCAGTGCTAGAGATAGCCCGTCGGGGGCCCATGGCTACACCTTC.

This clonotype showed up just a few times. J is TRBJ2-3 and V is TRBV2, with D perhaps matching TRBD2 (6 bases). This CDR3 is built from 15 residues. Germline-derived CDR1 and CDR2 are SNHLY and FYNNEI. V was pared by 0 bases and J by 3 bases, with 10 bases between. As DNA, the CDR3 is TGTGCCAGCAGTGAAGCGACGGGGGTGACAGATACGCAGTATTTT. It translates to CASSEATGVTDTQYF.

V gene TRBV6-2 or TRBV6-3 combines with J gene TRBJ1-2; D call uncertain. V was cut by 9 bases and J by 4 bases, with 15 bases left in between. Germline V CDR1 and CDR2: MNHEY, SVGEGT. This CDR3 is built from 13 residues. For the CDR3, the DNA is TGTGCCAGTCGACCCTCCGGGAGCTATGGCTACACCTTC. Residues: CASRPSGSYGYTF.

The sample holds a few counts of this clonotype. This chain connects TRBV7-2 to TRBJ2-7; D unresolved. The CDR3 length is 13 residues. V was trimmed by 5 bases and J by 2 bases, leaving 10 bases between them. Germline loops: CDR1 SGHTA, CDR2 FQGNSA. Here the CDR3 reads CASSPNWAYEQYF. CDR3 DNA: TGTGCCAGCAGCCCGAATTGGGCCTACGAGCAGTACTTC.

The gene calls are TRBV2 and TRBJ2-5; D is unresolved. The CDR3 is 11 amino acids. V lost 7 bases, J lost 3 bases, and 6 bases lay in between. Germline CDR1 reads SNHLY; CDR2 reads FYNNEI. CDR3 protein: CASKREETQYF. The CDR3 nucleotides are TGTGCCAGCAAAAGGGAAGAGACCCAGTACTTC.

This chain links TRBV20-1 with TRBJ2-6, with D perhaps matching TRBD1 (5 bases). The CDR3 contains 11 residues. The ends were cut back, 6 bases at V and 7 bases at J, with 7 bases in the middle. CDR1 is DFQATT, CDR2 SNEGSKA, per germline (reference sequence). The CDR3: CSAQGANVLTF. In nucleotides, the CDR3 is TGCAGTGCCCAGGGTGCCAACGTCCTGACTTTC.

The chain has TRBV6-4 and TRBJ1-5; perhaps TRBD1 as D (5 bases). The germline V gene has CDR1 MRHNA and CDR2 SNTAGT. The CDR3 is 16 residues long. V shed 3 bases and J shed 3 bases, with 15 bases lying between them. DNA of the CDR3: TGTGCCAGCAGTGAAGGGGTGAGGGGAGTCAATCAGCCCCAGCATTTT. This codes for CASSEGVRGVNQPQHF.

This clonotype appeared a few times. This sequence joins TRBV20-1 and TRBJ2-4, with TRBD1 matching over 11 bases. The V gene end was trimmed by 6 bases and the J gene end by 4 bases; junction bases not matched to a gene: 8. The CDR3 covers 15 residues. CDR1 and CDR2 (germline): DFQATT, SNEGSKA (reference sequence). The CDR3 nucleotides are TGCAGTGCCGGACCGGGACAGGGGGTGAAAAACATTCAGTACTTC. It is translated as CSAGPGQGVKNIQYF.

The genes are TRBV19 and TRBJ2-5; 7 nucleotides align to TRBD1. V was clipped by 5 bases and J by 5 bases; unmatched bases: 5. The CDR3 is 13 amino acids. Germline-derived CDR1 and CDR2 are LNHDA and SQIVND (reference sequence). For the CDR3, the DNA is TGTGCCAGTAGTTGGGGGACAGTGGAGACCCAGTACTTC. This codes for CASSWGTVETQYF.

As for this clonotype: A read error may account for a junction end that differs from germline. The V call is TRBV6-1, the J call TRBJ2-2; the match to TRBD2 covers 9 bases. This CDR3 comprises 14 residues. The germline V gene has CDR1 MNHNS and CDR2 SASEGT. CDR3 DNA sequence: TGTGCCAGCAGGAGCGGGGGGCCCACCGGGGAGCCGTTTTTT. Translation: CASRSGGPTGEPFF.

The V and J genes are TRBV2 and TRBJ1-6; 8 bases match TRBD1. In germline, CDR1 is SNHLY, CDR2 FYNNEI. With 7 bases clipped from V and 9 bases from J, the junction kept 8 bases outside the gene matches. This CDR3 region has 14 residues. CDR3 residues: CASTLGQAGSPLHF. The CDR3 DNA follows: TGTGCCAGCACTTTGGGACAGGCGGGTTCACCCCTCCACTTT.